These 28 T cell receptor beta chains share one sample of origin, sequenced in a study of cytomegalovirus exposure and HLA in healthy donors. Amplification used 60 Vbeta primers and 13 Jbeta primers. The assay was immunoSEQ multiplex PCR, and TCRdb's table has in-frame clones only and misses some. The sample lists about 160,000 clones; about 73% were seen once. Material for sequencing was PBMCs. These receptors were obtained from a woman aged 40 to 50 in good health and CMV-seronegative.

The rearrangement uses TRBV28 and TRBJ2-7; tentatively, D is TRBD1 (5 bases). This CDR3 is built from 13 residues. CDR1 is MDHEN, CDR2 SYDVKM, per germline. V was trimmed by 7 bases and J by 2 bases, leaving 12 bases between them. The DNA for the CDR3 is TGTGCCAGCACCACAGGCAGAGCCTACGAGCAGTACTTC. Its protein product is CASTTGRAYEQYF.

The V and J genes are TRBV19 and TRBJ1-5; D perhaps matches TRBD1 (5 bases). CDR3 length equals 16 residues. V lost 7 bases to trimming and J lost 4 bases, with 20 bases between them. CDR1 and CDR2 from the germline V gene are LNHDA and SQIVND (reference sequence). CDR3 in DNA: TGTGCCAGTATTGGGGGGGGACCTGGAGGGAATCAGCCCCAGCATTTT. Its protein is CASIGGGPGGNQPQHF.

CDR3 amino acids: CASIGGGDTEAFF. In DNA, the CDR3 is TGTGCCAGCATTGGTGGGGGGGACACTGAAGCTTTCTTT. The rearrangement joins TRBV9 to TRBJ1-1; tentative D call: TRBD1 (5 bases). From germline, CDR1 is SGDLS and CDR2 YYNGEE. The CDR3 has 13 amino acids. V lost 6 bases and J lost 3, with 12 bases in between.

In this sample, this clone turned up a few times. This chain links TRBV28 with TRBJ2-2; 8 bases align to TRBD1. The germline CDR1 and CDR2 sequences are MDHEN and SYDVKM. Losses at the gene ends were 7 bases for V and 3 bases for J; bases not matched to a gene: 16. The CDR3 is 18 residues long. The CDR3 DNA is TGTGCCAGCACCCGAACCCCGAACCGACAGGGGTACACCGGGGAGCTGTTTTTT. Protein: CASTRTPNRQGYTGELFF.

CDR3 in DNA: TGTGCCAGCTCAAGGGACAGGGAACATCAGCCCCAGCATTTT. Translated, it gives CASSRDREHQPQHF. The chain carries TRBV18 and TRBJ1-5; 9 bases are shared with TRBD1. The CDR3 loop spans 14 amino acids. Germline CDR1 KGHSH, CDR2 LQKENI. V was clipped by 5 bases and J by 5 bases; unmatched bases: 4. Full variable domain (remainder filled in from reference TRBV18 and TRBJ1-5): NAGVMQNPRHLVRRRGQEARLRCSPMKGHSHVYWYRQLPEEGLKFMVYLQKENIIDESGMPKERFSAEFPKEGPSILRIQQVVRGDSAAYFCASSRDREHQPQHFGDGTRLSIL.

This clone showed up just a few times. In DNA, the CDR3 is TGTGCTAGTGGTCACAGGGGGTCCGAAGCTTTCTTT. This gives the protein CASGHRGSEAFF. The chain couples TRBV12-5 to TRBJ1-1, with 8 positions matching TRBD1. This CDR3 has 12 amino acids. Germline V lookup: CDR1 LGHNT, CDR2 FRNRAP. The J segment lost 8 bases and the V segment lost 5 bases, leaving 4 bases of the junction unmatched.

This chain connects TRBV5-8 to TRBJ2-1; TRBD1 agrees at 8 bases. V gave up 2 bases and J gave up 2 bases; unmatched junction bases: 15. The germline V gene has CDR1 SGHTS and CDR2 YDEGEE. The CDR3 is 19 amino acids. This CDR3 reads CASSFLSFATGGAYNEQFF. In DNA form, the CDR3 reads TGTGCCAGCAGCTTTTTAAGTTTTGCCACAGGGGGAGCCTACAATGAGCAGTTCTTC.

The chain joins TRBV7-8 to TRBJ2-3, with 8 bases fitting TRBD1. V gave up 1 base and J gave up 5 bases; unmatched junction bases: 2. Looked up from germline, CDR1 is SGHVS and CDR2 is FQNEAQ. The CDR3 sequence is 14 residues long. Here the CDR3 reads CASSLETGGDTQYF. CDR3 nucleotides: TGTGCCAGCAGCTTAGAAACAGGGGGAGATACGCAGTATTTT.

This clone has just one count. The V and J genes are TRBV10-3 and TRBJ1-2; 7 bases fit TRBD1. Germline V lookup: CDR1 ENHRY, CDR2 SYGVKD. CDR3 length equals 12 residues. V lost 4 bases and J lost 7; bases outside the gene matches: 3. The CDR3 region has the DNA TGTGCCATCAGTGGACAGGGAGGTGGCTACACCTTC. Protein product: CAISGQGGGYTF.

This chain connects TRBV28 to TRBJ1-1; 7 bases are shared with TRBD1. The V gene end was trimmed by 4 bases and the J gene end by 1 base; junction bases not matched to a gene: 3. Germline V lookup: CDR1 MDHEN, CDR2 SYDVKM. This CDR3 is 14 amino acids long. Here the CDR3 reads CASSSPGGNTEAFF. The CDR3 DNA reads as TGTGCCAGCAGTTCCCCAGGGGGGAACACTGAAGCTTTCTTT.

The CDR3 nucleotides are TGTGCCAGCAGTGAATTAGTTGCCCTCCCAGGGTCTGGTGGCTACACCTTC. This gives the protein CASSELVALPGSGGYTF. The J gene is TRBJ1-2, the V gene TRBV25-1; the D gene is possibly TRBD1 (5 bases). The V end lost 1 base, the J end lost 7 bases, and 22 bases lay between the germline ends. This CDR3 contains 17 residues. Germline CDR1 reads MGHDK; CDR2 reads SYGVNS.

This clone was seen ten or more times. The V call is TRBV28, the J call TRBJ1-4; 10 positions agree with TRBD1. Trimming removed 5 bases from V and 5 bases from J; junction bases left unmatched: 14. This CDR3 comprises 18 residues. Germline V lookup: CDR1 MDHEN, CDR2 SYDVKM. CDR3 sequence: CASSPHATTGQGNEKLFF. CDR3 sequence (DNA): TGTGCCAGCAGTCCTCACGCTACCACGGGACAGGGGAATGAAAAACTGTTTTTT.

The rearrangement links TRBV6-1 to TRBJ2-7; 9 bases map to TRBD2. With 7 bases clipped from V and 4 bases from J, the junction kept 8 bases outside the gene matches. CDR1 is MNHNS and CDR2 is SASEGT in the germline V gene. The CDR3 covers 14 residues. The CDR3 DNA is TGTGCCAGCAAGATACAAGCGGGGGGATACGAGCAGTACTTC. Protein sequence: CASKIQAGGYEQYF.

Comment on this clone: Additional DNA sequences in this sample encode the identical CDR3. The J gene is TRBJ2-1, the V gene TRBV6-1; 8 bases match TRBD2. This CDR3 is built from 16 residues. CDR1 and CDR2 from the germline V gene are MNHNS and SASEGT. V gave up 0 bases and J gave up 3 bases; unmatched junction bases: 4. This CDR3 is CASSEAGTRSYNEQFF. CDR3 nucleotides: TGTGCCAGCAGTGAAGCTGGGACTAGGAGCTACAATGAGCAGTTCTTC.

The V gene is TRBV5-1, the J gene TRBJ2-7, with D maybe TRBD2 (6 bases). This CDR3 is 15 amino acids long. Trimming took off 0 bases at V and 0 bases at J, with 10 bases between the two ends. Germline V CDR1 and CDR2: SGHRS, YFSETQ. CDR3: CASSLVVGSSYEQYF. The CDR3, as DNA: TGCGCCAGCAGCTTGGTAGTCGGGAGCTCCTACGAGCAGTACTTC.

This clone occurred once. The chain is built from TRBV19 and TRBJ2-7; TRBD1 matches at 7 bases. Germline CDR1 and CDR2: LNHDA and SQIVND (reference sequence). J lost 2 bases, V lost 7 bases, and 8 bases had no gene match. CDR3 length: 14 residues. The CDR3 spells CASTPRTGTYEQYF. In DNA form, the CDR3 reads TGTGCCAGTACCCCCCGGACAGGAACCTACGAGCAGTACTTC.

V gene TRBV5-4 combines with J gene TRBJ2-5, with a possible D match to TRBD1 (7 bases). Germline values: CDR1 SGHNT, CDR2 YYREEE (reference sequence). The CDR3 runs 15 residues. Between the trimmed V and J ends, which lost 1 base and 1 base, there was a span of 11 bases. The CDR3, as DNA: TGTGCCAGCAGCTTGTCGCAGGGGGGCCAAGAGACCCAGTACTTC. Translating it yields CASSLSQGGQETQYF.

The chain is built from TRBV5-4 and TRBJ2-3, with D unresolved. The germline CDR1 and CDR2 sequences are SGHNT and YYREEE (reference sequence). The CDR3 spans 13 residues. V lost 3 bases to trimming and J lost 1 base, with 6 bases between them. CDR3 coding DNA: TGTGCCAGCAGCTCTACAGGCACAGATACGCAGTATTTT. This gives the protein CASSSTGTDTQYF.

The chain is built from TRBV6-1 and TRBJ1-5; D is perhaps TRBD1 (5 bases). The CDR3 loop spans 17 amino acids. In germline, CDR1 is MNHNS, CDR2 SASEGT. V lost 2 bases and J 3 bases, leaving 17 bases between the germline ends. For the CDR3, the DNA is TGTGCCAGCAGTGAATTATGGTACCGACAGACCAATCAGCCCCAGCATTTT. Its translation: CASSELWYRQTNQPQHF.

The V and J genes are TRBV11-2 and TRBJ1-1; weak D call: TRBD1 (5 bases). V lost 2 bases and J 5 bases, leaving 9 bases between the germline ends. Germline V gene data show CDR1 as SGHAT and CDR2 as FQNNGV. The CDR3 runs 13 residues. The CDR3 region has the DNA TGTGCCAGCAGCTTACGGGCAGGGACTGAAGCTTTCTTT. It yields the protein CASSLRAGTEAFF.

The chain links TRBV28 to TRBJ2-7; the D gene is possibly TRBD1 (5 bases). This CDR3 contains 13 residues. V lost 8 bases to trimming and J lost 3 bases, with 14 bases between them. Germline V CDR1 and CDR2: MDHEN, SYDVKM. The CDR3 sequence is CASYSRQRYEQYF. CDR3 DNA sequence: TGTGCCAGCTACTCTAGACAGCGCTACGAGCAGTACTTC. The variable domain in full, with the rest retrieved from reference TRBV28 and TRBJ2-7, is DVKVTQSSRYLVKRTGEKVFLECVQDMDHENMFWYRQDPGLGLRLIYFSYDVKMKEKGDIPEGYSVSREKKERFSLILESASTNQTSMYLCASYSRQRYEQYFGPGTRLTVT.

This clone has only one observation. The gene calls are TRBV11-2 and TRBJ2-7, with D maybe TRBD1 (5 bases). There are 12 residues in the CDR3. The ends were cut back, 4 bases at V and 3 bases at J, with 7 bases in the middle. Germline CDR1 SGHAT, CDR2 FQNNGV. The CDR3 loop is CASSSQGYEQYF. CDR3 DNA: TGTGCCAGCAGCTCGCAGGGCTACGAGCAGTACTTC.

The sample holds a few counts of this clone. The chain carries TRBV2 and TRBJ2-3; 11 nucleotides line up with TRBD2. The germline gives CDR1 SNHLY, CDR2 FYNNEI. Losses at the gene ends were 9 bases for V and 1 base for J; bases not matched to a gene: 0. This CDR3 is 13 amino acids long. This CDR3 reads CARLAGGTDTQYF. Here the CDR3 DNA reads TGTGCCAGACTAGCGGGGGGCACAGATACGCAGTATTTT.

The chain links TRBV5-1 to TRBJ2-7; 9 nucleotides agree with TRBD1. Germline loops: CDR1 SGHRS, CDR2 YFSETQ. CDR3 length: 15 residues. Trimming took 4 bases from V and 7 from J; bases not matched to a gene: 12. The CDR3 region is CASSPGQGFEVEQYF. The CDR3, as DNA: TGCGCCAGCAGCCCAGGACAGGGGTTCGAGGTAGAGCAGTACTTC.

The V and J genes are TRBV2 and TRBJ1-6, with 7 bases matching TRBD1. After removal of 4 bases from V and 9 bases from J, the junction contained 6 bases not matched to a gene. Germline CDR1 and CDR2: SNHLY and FYNNEI. The CDR3 loop spans 14 amino acids. The CDR3 DNA follows: TGTGCCAGCAGTGGAGGAGGGGGCAGTTCACCCCTCCACTTT. Residues: CASSGGGGSSPLHF.

This rearrangement joins TRBV5-1 to TRBJ1-1; possibly TRBD1 for D (5 bases). V lost 4 bases, J lost 6 bases, and 13 bases lay in between. The germline gives CDR1 SGHRS, CDR2 YFSETQ. The CDR3 is made up of 13 amino acids. The CDR3 DNA reads as TGCGCCAGCAGCGCGGGGGGTGAGGCTGAAGCTTTCTTT. Encoded protein: CASSAGGEAEAFF.

The chain has TRBV19 and TRBJ2-6; 7 bases agree with TRBD1. Germline V lookup: CDR1 LNHDA, CDR2 SQIVND (reference sequence). V was clipped by 4 bases and J by 1 base; unmatched bases: 4. The CDR3 sequence is 16 residues long. The CDR3 DNA reads TGTGCCAGTAGTACCGGGACAGATTCTGGGGCCAACGTCCTGACTTTC. Its protein product is CASSTGTDSGANVLTF. Full variable domain (outside the CDR3, taken from reference TRBV19 and TRBJ2-6): DGGITQSPKYLFRKEGQNVTLSCEQNLNHDAMYWYRQDPGQGLRLIYYSQIVNDFQKGDIAEGYSVSREKKESFPLTVTSAQKNPTAFYLCASSTGTDSGANVLTFGAGSRLTVL.

This chain uses TRBV6-5 with TRBJ1-1; 9 bases agree with TRBD1. Germline CDR1 and CDR2: MNHEY and SVGAGI. With V trimmed by 0 bases and J by 6 bases, 2 bases remained unmatched. This CDR3 contains 14 residues. Here the CDR3 reads CASSYSQGAPEAFF. CDR3 DNA: TGTGCCAGCAGTTACTCACAGGGGGCGCCTGAAGCTTTCTTT.